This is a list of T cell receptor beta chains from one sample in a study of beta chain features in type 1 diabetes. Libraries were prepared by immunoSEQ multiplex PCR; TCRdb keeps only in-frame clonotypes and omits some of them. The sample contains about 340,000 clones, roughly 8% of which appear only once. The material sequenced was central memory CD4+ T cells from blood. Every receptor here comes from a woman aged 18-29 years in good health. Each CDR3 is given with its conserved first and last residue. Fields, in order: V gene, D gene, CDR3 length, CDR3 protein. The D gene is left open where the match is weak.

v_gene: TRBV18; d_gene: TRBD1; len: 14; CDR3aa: CASSLSRGQTEAFF
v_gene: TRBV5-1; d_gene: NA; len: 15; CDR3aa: CASSLAGRSQETQYF
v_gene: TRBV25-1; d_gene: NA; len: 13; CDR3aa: CASSAGGGSIQYF
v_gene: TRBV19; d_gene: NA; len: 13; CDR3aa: CASSAQRNTEAFF
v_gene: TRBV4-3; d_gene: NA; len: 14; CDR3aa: CASSQERALKTQYF
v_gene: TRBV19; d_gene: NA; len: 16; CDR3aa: CASRSAGRTSTDTQYF
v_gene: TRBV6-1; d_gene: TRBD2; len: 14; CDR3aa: CASRTGTRVDEQFF
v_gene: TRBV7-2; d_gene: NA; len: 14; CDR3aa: CASSPQSPSDEQFF
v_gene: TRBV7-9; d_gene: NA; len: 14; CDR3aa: CASSLSGARNEQFF
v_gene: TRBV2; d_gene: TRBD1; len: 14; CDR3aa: CASMDRGYTDTQYF
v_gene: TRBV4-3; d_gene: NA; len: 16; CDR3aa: CASSREVGGNVGGYTF
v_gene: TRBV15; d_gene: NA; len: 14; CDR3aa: CATSRVEPNYGYTF
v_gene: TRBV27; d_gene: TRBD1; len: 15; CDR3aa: CASSFQGQGFYEQYF
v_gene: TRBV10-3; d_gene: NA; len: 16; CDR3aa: CAISESGPAGSGELFF
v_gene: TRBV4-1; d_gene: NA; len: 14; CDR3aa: CASSQGQGAGEQYF
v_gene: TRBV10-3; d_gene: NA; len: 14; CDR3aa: CAISDAYSYNEQFF
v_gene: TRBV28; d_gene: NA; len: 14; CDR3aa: CASSGGGKAYEQYF
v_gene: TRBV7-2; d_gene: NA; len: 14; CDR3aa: CASSQESSGTIQYF
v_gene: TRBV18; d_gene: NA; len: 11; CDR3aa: CASDNTDTQYF
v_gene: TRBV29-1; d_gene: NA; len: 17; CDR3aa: CSVGGGKTGSSTIEQYF
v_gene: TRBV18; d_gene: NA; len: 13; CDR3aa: CASSTPEASGYTF
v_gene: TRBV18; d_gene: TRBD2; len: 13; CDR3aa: CASSEPSGDTQYF
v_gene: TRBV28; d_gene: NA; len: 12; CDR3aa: CASSFLYNGYTF
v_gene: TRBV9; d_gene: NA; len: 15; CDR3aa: CASSTLPSGANVLTF
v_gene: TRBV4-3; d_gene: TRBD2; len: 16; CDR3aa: CASSQDWGLGVNTQYF
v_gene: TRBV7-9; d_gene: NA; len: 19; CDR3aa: CASSSTLLSPGPGANVLTF
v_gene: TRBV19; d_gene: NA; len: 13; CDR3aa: CASTSTGTDTQYF
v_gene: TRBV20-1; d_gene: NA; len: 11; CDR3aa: CSARDLTVTYF
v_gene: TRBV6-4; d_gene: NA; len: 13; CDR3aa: CASSADRLSEAFF
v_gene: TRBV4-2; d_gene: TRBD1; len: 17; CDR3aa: CASSQEFDRGLGETQYF
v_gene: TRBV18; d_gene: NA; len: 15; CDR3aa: CASSPVQDSYNEQFF
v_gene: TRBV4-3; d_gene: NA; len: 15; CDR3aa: CASSQGVSGQETQYF
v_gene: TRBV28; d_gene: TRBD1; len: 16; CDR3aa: CASSSSGTGGLGGYTF
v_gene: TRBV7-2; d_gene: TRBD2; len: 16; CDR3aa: CASSLHQREGRGEQFF
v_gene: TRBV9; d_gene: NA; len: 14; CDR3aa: CASSTGHQNTEAFF
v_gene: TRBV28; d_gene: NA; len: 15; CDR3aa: CASSFFSKRRHEQFF
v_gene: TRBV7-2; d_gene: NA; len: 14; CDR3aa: CASSPHQMNTEAFF
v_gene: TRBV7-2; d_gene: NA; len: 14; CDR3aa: CASSLDVSGNEQFF
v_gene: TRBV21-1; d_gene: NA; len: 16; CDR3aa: CASSTRTSGIYNEQFF
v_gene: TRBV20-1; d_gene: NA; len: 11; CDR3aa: CSANRDYGYTF
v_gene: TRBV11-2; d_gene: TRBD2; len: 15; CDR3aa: CASSLGLAGVNIQYF
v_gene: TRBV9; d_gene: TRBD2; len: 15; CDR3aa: CASSVGGLAGGEQFF
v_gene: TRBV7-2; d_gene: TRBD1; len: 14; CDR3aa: CASSIDRGLYGYTF
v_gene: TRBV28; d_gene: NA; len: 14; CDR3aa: CASSSLGWIETQYF
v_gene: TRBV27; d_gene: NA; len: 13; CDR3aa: CASSSQQGYGYTF
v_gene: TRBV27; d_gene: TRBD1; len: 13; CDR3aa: CASSSRDSYGYTF
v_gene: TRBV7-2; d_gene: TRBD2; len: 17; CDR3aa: CASSYPRTSGSADTQYF
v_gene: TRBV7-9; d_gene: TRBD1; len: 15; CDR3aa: CASSLGGQRINTIYF
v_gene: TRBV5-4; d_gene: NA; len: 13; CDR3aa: CASSLGGEQAEYF
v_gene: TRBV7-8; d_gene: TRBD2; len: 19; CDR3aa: CASSLRGLAGGRSTDTQYF